Below, one TCR beta chain is given with its context. Produced via immunoSEQ multiplex PCR; TCRdb's table is partial and in-frame only. The table includes roughly 44,000 clones, roughly 76% detected once. This sample is part of a study of radiotherapy plus CTLA-4 blockade in lung cancer. The CDR3 spans 13 residues. V lost 5 bases, J lost 5 bases, and 9 bases lay in between. Germline V gives CDR1 MNHEY, CDR2 SMNVEV (reference sequence). Focal radiation and CTLA-4 blockade (ipilimumab) were tested in chemo-refractory metastatic non-small-cell lung cancer patients. This TCR was recovered from a human donor with non-small cell lung cancer who had stable disease on radiotherapy plus ipilimumab. The rearrangement links TRBV27 to TRBJ1-4, with D maybe TRBD1 (6 bases). The sample was peripheral blood, taken from a patient treated with radiotherapy plus ipilimumab. CDR3 DNA: TGTGCCAGCAGTCCGGACAGCAATGAAAAACTGTTTTTT. As protein: CASSPDSNEKLFF.